These 4 T cell receptor beta chains were sequenced from one sample in a study of shared clonotypes between healthy human individuals. Generated by immunoSEQ multiplex PCR, the TCRdb table keeps only in-frame clones and is missing some. The sample yields approximately 2,000,000 clones, about 90% seen once. The sample consisted of naive CD4+ T cells from PBMCs. The subset here: CD45RA+ positively selected. The source of these receptors is a man aged 18 to 30 in good health. Some clones in this sample may be carry-over from other donors' samples.

V is TRBV7-9 and J is TRBJ2-5, with D possibly being TRBD1 or TRBD2 (5 bases each). CDR1 is SEHNR, CDR2 FQNEAQ, per germline (reference sequence). The germline V and J ends were trimmed by 4 bases and 5 bases, with 14 bases remaining between them. The CDR3 consists of 14 residues. CDR3 region: CASSSRDLGETQYF. CDR3 DNA: TGTGCCAGCAGCTCCCGGGACCTAGGGGAGACCCAGTACTTC. The full variable domain, in which reference TRBV7-9 and TRBJ2-5 provide the parts outside the CDR3, is DTGVSQNPRHKITKRGQNVTFRCDPISEHNRLYWYRQTLGQGPEFLTYFQNEAQLEKSRLLSDRFSAERPKGSFSTLEIQRTEQGDSAMYLCASSSRDLGETQYFGPGTRLLVL.

The rearrangement joins TRBV5-4 to TRBJ2-1; 9 nucleotides agree with TRBD1. The J segment lost 6 bases and the V segment lost 4 bases, leaving 5 bases of the junction unmatched. This CDR3 has 14 residues. Germline V gives CDR1 SGHNT, CDR2 YYREEE (reference sequence). In DNA form, the CDR3 reads TGTGCCAGCAGCCCGGGACAGGGTTCCAATGAGCAGTTCTTC. Its translation: CASSPGQGSNEQFF.

This sequence joins TRBV7-2 and TRBJ2-7, with unresolved D. The CDR3 totals 13 residues. Germline CDR1 SGHTA, CDR2 FQGNSA. V was shortened by 2 bases and J by 6 bases, with 11 bases between the two germline ends. CDR3 sequence reads: CASSLQNRREQYF. CDR3 DNA sequence: TGTGCCAGCAGCTTACAAAACAGACGCGAGCAGTACTTC.

This clone was detected only a few times. This rearrangement joins TRBV7-3 to TRBJ1-1; D is unresolved. Germline CDR1 is SGHTA and CDR2 is FQGTGA. This CDR3 region has 16 residues. Trimming took 1 base from V and 0 from J, leaving 12 bases between them. The CDR3 reads CASSLMGVHMNTEAFF. The CDR3, as DNA: TGTGCCAGCAGCTTAATGGGAGTCCACATGAACACTGAAGCTTTCTTT.